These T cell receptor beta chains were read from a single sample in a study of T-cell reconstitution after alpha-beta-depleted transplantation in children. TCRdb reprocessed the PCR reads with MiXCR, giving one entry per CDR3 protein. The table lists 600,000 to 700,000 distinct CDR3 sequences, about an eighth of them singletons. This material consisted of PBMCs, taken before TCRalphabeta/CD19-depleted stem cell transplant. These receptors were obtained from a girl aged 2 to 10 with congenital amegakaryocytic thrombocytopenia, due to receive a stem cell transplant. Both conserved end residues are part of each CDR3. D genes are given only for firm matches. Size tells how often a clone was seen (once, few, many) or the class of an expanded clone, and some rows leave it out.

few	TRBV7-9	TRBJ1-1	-	CASSLDGRTRWPEAFF	TGTGCCAGCAGCTTAGACGGGCGGACGCGCTGGCCTGAAGCTTTCTTT
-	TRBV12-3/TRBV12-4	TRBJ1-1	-	CASSSGQTLEAFF	TGTGCCAGCAGTTCTGGACAGACCCTTGAAGCTTTCTTT
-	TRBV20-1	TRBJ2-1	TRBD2	CSASGRAGGSYNEQFF	TGCAGTGCTAGCGGGAGGGCGGGGGGCTCCTACAATGAGCAGTTCTTC
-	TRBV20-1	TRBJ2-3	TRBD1	CSEARGLGGTQYF	TGCAGTGAAGCCAGGGGGCTCGGGGGTACGCAGTATTTT
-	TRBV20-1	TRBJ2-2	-	CSARDAGARNTGELFF	TGCAGTGCTAGAGATGCGGGGGCACGGAACACCGGGGAGCTGTTTTTT
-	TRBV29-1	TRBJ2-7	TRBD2	CSVDGTSVNEQYF	TGCAGCGTTGACGGGACTAGCGTTAACGAGCAGTACTTC
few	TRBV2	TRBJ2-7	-	CASRGLAVRSYEQYF	TGTGCCAGCCGGGGTTTGGCAGTCCGCTCCTACGAGCAGTACTTC
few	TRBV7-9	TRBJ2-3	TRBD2	CASSELAGAPDTQYF	TGTGCCAGCAGCGAACTAGCGGGAGCTCCAGATACGCAGTATTTT
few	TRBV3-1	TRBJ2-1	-	CASSLEVGADNEQFF	TGTGCCAGCAGCCTTGAGGTGGGAGCAGATAATGAGCAGTTCTTC
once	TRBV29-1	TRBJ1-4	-	CSVQGGTSEKLFF	TGCAGCGTCCAGGGTGGGACAAGCGAAAAACTGTTTTTT
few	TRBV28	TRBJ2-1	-	CASSTPLTHGTKSYNEQFF	TGTGCCAGCAGCACGCCCTTGACCCACGGGACAAAATCCTACAATGAGCAGTTCTTC
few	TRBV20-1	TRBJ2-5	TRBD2	CSVGGRAGETQYF	TGCAGTGTCGGCGGGAGGGCAGGAGAGACCCAGTACTTC
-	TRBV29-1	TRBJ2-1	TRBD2	CSVGAPTSGRTHSYNEQFF	TGCAGCGTTGGAGCCCCGACTAGCGGGAGGACCCACTCGTACAATGAGCAGTTCTTC
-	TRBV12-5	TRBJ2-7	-	CASGLGLQTYEQYF	TGTGCTAGTGGTTTGGGACTTCAAACCTACGAGCAGTACTTC